These 32 T cell receptor beta chains were all obtained from the same sample, sequenced in a study of OX40 agonist ivuxolimab in advanced cancers. Clones were sequenced by immunoSEQ multiplex PCR, and TCRdb holds only the in-frame ones, with some missing. The sample has 90,000 to 150,000 clones; roughly nine tenths are singletons. The sequenced sample was CD4+ or CD8+ T cells sorted from blood, obtained in a trial of the OX40 agonist ivuxolimab. These receptors originate from an adult with an advanced solid tumor such as melanoma, head and neck, liver or kidney cancer.

The rearrangement uses TRBV15 and TRBJ2-5; D gene uncertain. Germline lookup yields CDR1 LNHNV and CDR2 YYDKDF (reference sequence). Between the trimmed V and J ends, which lost 0 bases and 2 bases, there was a span of 4 bases. This CDR3 is built from 13 residues. In DNA, the CDR3 is TGTGCCACCAGCAGAGATCGGCAAGAGACCCAGTACTTC. Translation: CATSRDRQETQYF.

This sequence joins TRBV9 and TRBJ1-2; the D gene is possibly TRBD1 (6 bases). This CDR3 comprises 15 residues. CDR1 is SGDLS and CDR2 is YYNGEE in the germline V gene. V lost 4 bases and J 2 bases, leaving 15 bases between the germline ends. The CDR3 region has the DNA TGTGCCAGCAGCCCTGGGACAAGCCTCAACTATGGCTACACCTTC. Its translation: CASSPGTSLNYGYTF.

J is TRBJ2-3 and V is TRBV30, with 13 bases aligning to TRBD2. CDR3 length: 20 residues. Germline CDR1 reads GTSNPN; CDR2 reads SVGIG (reference sequence). After removal of 0 bases from V and 3 bases from J, the junction contained 15 bases not matched to a gene. CDR3 in amino acids: CAWSVGTSGGAPVRTDTQYF. DNA of the CDR3: TGTGCCTGGAGTGTAGGCACTAGCGGGGGGGCCCCCGTACGGACAGATACGCAGTATTTT.

This clone was observed a single time. The chain links TRBV2 to TRBJ1-5, with a weak D call TRBD1 (6 bases). CDR3 length equals 15 residues. Per the germline V gene, CDR1 is SNHLY and CDR2 is FYNNEI. Between the trimmed V and J ends, which lost 0 bases and 4 bases, there was a span of 10 bases. DNA of the CDR3: TGTGCCAGCAGTGAAGCATCGGGGGCTAATCAGCCCCAGCATTTT. This translates into CASSEASGANQPQHF.

The chain links TRBV29-1 to TRBJ2-7; 9 bases agree with TRBD1. V was clipped by 4 bases and J by 3 bases; unmatched bases: 4. The length of the CDR3 is 13 residues. The germline gives CDR1 SQVTM, CDR2 ANQGSEA. The CDR3 region is CSVGPGQGYEQYF. CDR3 DNA: TGCAGCGTTGGGCCGGGACAGGGCTACGAGCAGTACTTC.

The chain links TRBV5-6 to TRBJ1-6, with D maybe TRBD1 (5 bases). This CDR3 spans 14 amino acids. Germline CDR1 is SGHDT and CDR2 is YYEEEE. The ends were cut back, 2 bases at V and 6 bases at J, with 9 bases in the middle. For the CDR3, the DNA is TGTGCCAGCAGCTTCTTGGGGACTAATTCACCCCTCCACTTT. It is translated as CASSFLGTNSPLHF. The variable domain in full, completed from reference TRBV5-6 and TRBJ1-6, reads DAGVTQSPTHLIKTRGQQVTLRCSPKSGHDTVSWYQQALGQGPQFIFQYYEEEERQRGNFPDRFSGHQFPNYSSELNVNALLLGDSALYLCASSFLGTNSPLHFGNGTRLTVT.

The chain uses TRBV7-2 and TRBJ1-5, with 9 bases that match TRBD1. Germline trimming cut 4 bases from V and 7 bases from J; bases unmatched to any gene: 11. CDR3 size: 16 residues. CDR1 is SGHTA, CDR2 FQGNSA, per germline. In nucleotides, the CDR3 is TGTGCCAGCAGCTCGCCGGGACAGGGAGGGGGACAGCCCCAGCATTTT. Translated, it gives CASSSPGQGGGQPQHF. The entire variable domain, with the rest obtained from reference TRBV7-2 and TRBJ1-5, is as follows: GAGVSQSPSNKVTEKGKDVELRCDPISGHTALYWYRQSLGQGLEFLIYFQGNSAPDKSGLPSDRFSAERTGGSVSTLTIQRTQQEDSAVYLCASSSPGQGGGQPQHFGDGTRLSIL.

The chain combines TRBV6-5 with TRBJ2-2, with a possible D match to TRBD1 (6 bases). The CDR3 has 15 residues. Trimming left V 0 bases short and J 6 bases short, with 11 bases between. Germline CDR1 is MNHEY and CDR2 is SVGAGI. The CDR3 sequence: CASSYSQGQSGELFF. The CDR3, as DNA: TGTGCCAGCAGTTACTCCCAGGGGCAGTCCGGGGAGCTGTTTTTT.

The rearrangement joins TRBV30 to TRBJ2-5, with TRBD1 as a possible D gene (6 bases). CDR1 and CDR2 (germline): GTSNPN, SVGIG (reference sequence). V gave up 2 bases and J gave up 5 bases, with 12 bases separating them. The CDR3 loop spans 13 amino acids. This chain's CDR3 is CAWSYRVMETQYF. The CDR3 DNA sequence: TGTGCCTGGAGTTACAGGGTTATGGAGACCCAGTACTTC.

This chain uses TRBV6-5 with TRBJ2-5, with TRBD2 matching 9 bases. Germline V gene lookup returns CDR1 MNHEY and CDR2 SVGAGI. V dropped 0 bases and J dropped 6; count of bases not matched to a gene: 8. This CDR3 comprises 16 residues. CDR3 region: CASSYSGASGVKTQYF. In DNA, the CDR3 is TGTGCCAGCAGTTACTCTGGGGCTAGCGGGGTTAAGACCCAGTACTTC.

The rearrangement uses TRBV9 and TRBJ1-2; D perhaps matches TRBD1 (5 bases). Germline V gene data show CDR1 as SGDLS and CDR2 as YYNGEE. V was cut by 2 bases and J by 6 bases, with 20 bases left in between. The CDR3 runs 16 residues. CDR3 sequence: CASSVRSQIGGHGYTF. DNA of the CDR3: TGTGCCAGCAGCGTCCGGTCCCAAATTGGGGGACATGGCTACACCTTC.

This sequence joins TRBV2 and TRBJ1-1, with no clear D. V lost 5 bases and J 4 bases, leaving 5 bases between the germline ends. CDR3 length equals 11 residues. Germline V gene sequence: CDR1 SNHLY, CDR2 FYNNEI. In DNA, the CDR3 is TGTGCCAGCAGTTATGGCACTGAAGCTTTCTTT. Protein: CASSYGTEAFF.

This clone was recorded once. V and J are TRBV5-6 and TRBJ1-2; 9 bases are a match to TRBD1. Germline values: CDR1 SGHDT, CDR2 YYEEEE. With 4 bases clipped from V and 5 bases from J, the junction kept 12 bases outside the gene matches. This CDR3 has 16 residues. CDR3 in amino acids: CASSKRAGTGIYGYTF. CDR3 DNA: TGTGCCAGCAGCAAAAGAGCCGGGACAGGGATATATGGCTACACCTTC.

The V gene is TRBV28, the J gene TRBJ1-3, with D unclear. This CDR3 is built from 19 residues. Trimming cost V 2 bases and J 0 bases, with 20 bases left between them. Germline V gene lookup returns CDR1 MDHEN and CDR2 SYDVKM. The DNA for the CDR3 is TGTGCCAGCAGTTTAGGCTCTCGTTCCCGAAGGCCCTCTGGAAACACCATATATTTT. Its protein is CASSLGSRSRRPSGNTIYF.

This clone was seen only once. V gene TRBV1 combines with J gene TRBJ2-1; the table's D call, TRBD1, has no DNA check behind it. TRBV1 is annotated as a pseudogene. This CDR3 is 12 amino acids long. CDR3 coding DNA: TGCACCAGCAGCGTCAGCTACAATGAGCAGTTCTTC. It encodes CTSSVSYNEQFF.

The chain has TRBV10-3 and TRBJ2-3; maybe TRBD2 (7 bases). The CDR3 spans 15 residues. Germline V gene lookup returns CDR1 ENHRY and CDR2 SYGVKD. V was clipped by 3 bases and J by 3 bases, with 13 bases between them. The CDR3 here is CAISDGGLVTDTQYF. CDR3 DNA sequence: TGTGCCATCAGTGACGGGGGGCTGGTTACAGATACGCAGTATTTT.

The chain carries TRBV28 and TRBJ2-1; 8 bases fit TRBD2. This CDR3 spans 16 amino acids. Trimming took 3 bases from V and 8 from J; bases not matched to a gene: 12. The germline V gene encodes CDR1 MDHEN and CDR2 SYDVKM. The CDR3 is CASSFTSGGGTHEQFF. In nucleotides, the CDR3 is TGTGCCAGCAGTTTTACTAGCGGAGGAGGGACCCATGAGCAGTTCTTC.

J is TRBJ2-3 and V is TRBV28; D might be TRBD2 (6 bases). V was shortened by 6 bases and J by 2 bases, with 6 bases between the two germline ends. Per the germline V gene, CDR1 is MDHEN and CDR2 is SYDVKM. The CDR3 spans 12 residues. CDR3 coding DNA: TGTGCCAGCAGGCGGGACACAGATACGCAGTATTTT. Translation: CASRRDTDTQYF. Variable domain in full (rest from reference TRBV28 and TRBJ2-3): DVKVTQSSRYLVKRTGEKVFLECVQDMDHENMFWYRQDPGLGLRLIYFSYDVKMKEKGDIPEGYSVSREKKERFSLILESASTNQTSMYLCASRRDTDTQYFGPGTRLTVL.

The CDR3 spells CATSMRENYGYTF. Here the CDR3 DNA reads TGTGCCACCAGCATGAGGGAGAACTATGGCTACACCTTC. The rearrangement links TRBV15 to TRBJ1-2; D not certain. V shed 4 bases and J shed 2 bases, with 8 bases lying between them. Germline assignment: CDR1 LNHNV and CDR2 YYDKDF (reference sequence). The CDR3 length is 13 residues.

J is TRBJ1-4 and V is TRBV7-3, with a possible D match to TRBD1 (5 bases). CDR3 length: 18 amino acids. The V gene's germline CDR1 is SGHTA and CDR2 FQGTGA. Trimming took 4 bases from V and 0 from J, leaving 18 bases between them. CDR3 coding DNA: TGTGCCAGCAGCTCACTAAAACGGGACGGCCCAACTAATGAAAAACTGTTTTTT. Protein product: CASSSLKRDGPTNEKLFF.

The gene calls are TRBV7-3 and TRBJ2-3; D gene unclear. CDR1 is SGHTA and CDR2 is FQGTGA in the germline V gene. Trimming shortened V by 2 bases and J by 0 bases, and 6 bases separated the two germline ends. The CDR3 is 14 residues long. This CDR3 is CASSLASSTDTQYF. CDR3 in DNA: TGTGCCAGCAGCTTAGCTTCTAGCACAGATACGCAGTATTTT.

This chain links TRBV6-6 with TRBJ1-6; D is uncertain. The CDR3 contains 12 residues. CDR1 and CDR2 (germline): MNHNY, SVGAGI (reference sequence). The germline V and J ends were trimmed by 8 bases and 3 bases, with 5 bases remaining between them. In DNA form, the CDR3 reads TGTGCCAGCGGGGACTATAATTCACCCCTCCACTTT. The encoded protein is CASGDYNSPLHF.

The chain is built from TRBV6-1 and TRBJ1-1; a weak D match, TRBD1 (6 bases). There are 15 residues in the CDR3. Trimming took 8 bases from V and 0 from J, leaving 16 bases between them. Germline V gene sequence: CDR1 MNHNS, CDR2 SASEGT. CDR3 sequence: CASDRQDVVNTEAFF. The CDR3 nucleotides are TGTGCCAGCGATAGACAGGATGTCGTGAACACTGAAGCTTTCTTT.

The chain recombines TRBV5-1 with TRBJ2-7; D possibly matches TRBD1 or TRBD2 (6 bases each). The V gene lost 2 bases and the J gene lost 4 bases, with 10 bases spanning the gap. This CDR3 is built from 13 residues. From germline, CDR1 is SGHRS and CDR2 YFSETQ. DNA of the CDR3: TGCGCCAGCAGCTTAACAGGGAGGTACGAGCAGTACTTC. The encoded protein is CASSLTGRYEQYF.

The table lists this clone with a few counts. The V call is TRBV7-8, the J call TRBJ2-5; TRBD2 aligns across 8 bases. Per germline, CDR1 SGHVS and CDR2 FQNEAQ. The ends lost 4 bases at V and 5 bases at J; junction bases unmatched: 12. There are 16 residues in the CDR3. The CDR3: CASSSLPGGAGETQYF. The CDR3 nucleotides are TGTGCCAGCAGCTCTCTCCCGGGGGGGGCCGGGGAGACCCAGTACTTC.

V usage is TRBV19 and J usage is TRBJ1-1; no definite D call. The ends were cut back, 6 bases at V and 0 bases at J, with 17 bases in the middle. There are 16 residues in the CDR3. The germline gives CDR1 LNHDA, CDR2 SQIVND (reference sequence). The CDR3 region is CASRILGERLNTEAFF. In nucleotides, the CDR3 is TGTGCCAGTAGAATCCTCGGCGAACGGTTGAACACTGAAGCTTTCTTT.

This chain links TRBV7-6 with TRBJ1-4; D ambiguous. CDR1 is SGHVS and CDR2 is FNYEAQ in the germline V gene. V dropped 1 base and J dropped 2 bases, with 8 bases sitting between them. The CDR3 spans 15 residues. CDR3 sequence (DNA): TGTGCCAGCAGCTTAGAGCTGGGGACTAATGAAAAACTGTTTTTT. This gives the protein CASSLELGTNEKLFF.

The chain links TRBV28 to TRBJ1-2; D call uncertain. The V end lost 3 bases, the J end lost 3 bases, and 11 bases lay between the germline ends. The V gene's germline CDR1 is MDHEN and CDR2 SYDVKM. This CDR3 has 14 amino acids. The CDR3 region is CASSFRKVDYGYTF. CDR3 in DNA: TGTGCCAGCAGTTTCAGAAAGGTGGACTATGGCTACACCTTC.

The gene calls are TRBV30 and TRBJ1-6; D remains ambiguous. CDR1 and CDR2 (germline): GTSNPN, SVGIG (reference sequence). The CDR3 contains 15 residues. V was clipped by 4 bases and J by 14 bases, with 24 bases between them. The CDR3 region is CAWIPGARASGTLHF. CDR3 nucleotides: TGTGCCTGGATCCCCGGAGCGAGGGCTTCTGGGACCCTCCACTTT.

This chain connects TRBV6-6 to TRBJ2-5; a weak D match, TRBD1 (6 bases). CDR3 length: 13 amino acids. The germline CDR1 and CDR2 sequences are MNHNY and SVGAGI (reference sequence). The V and J ends lost 6 bases and 4 bases respectively, with 12 bases between them. CDR3 region: CASRYRVAETQYF. The CDR3 DNA is TGTGCCAGCAGGTACAGGGTCGCAGAGACCCAGTACTTC.

This clone was recorded once. The chain has TRBV15 and TRBJ1-4; no clear D gene. V was clipped by 0 bases and J by 0 bases, with 8 bases between them. This CDR3 comprises 16 residues. Germline values: CDR1 LNHNV, CDR2 YYDKDF (reference sequence). This CDR3 is CATSRDKVTTNEKLFF. The CDR3 bases are TGTGCCACCAGCAGAGATAAGGTGACAACTAATGAAAAACTGTTTTTT.

This clone appeared once. The chain is built from TRBV7-9 and TRBJ1-2; no definite D call. The germline V gene has CDR1 SEHNR and CDR2 FQNEAQ (reference sequence). The CDR3 is made up of 14 amino acids. The V end lost 5 bases, the J end lost 7 bases, and 17 bases lay between the germline ends. The CDR3 loop is CASSQETRTSGYTF. CDR3 bases: TGTGCCAGCAGCCAAGAGACAAGGACTAGTGGCTACACCTTC. The full variable domain, its missing parts supplied by reference TRBV7-9 and TRBJ1-2, is DTGVSQNPRHKITKRGQNVTFRCDPISEHNRLYWYRQTLGQGPEFLTYFQNEAQLEKSRLLSDRFSAERPKGSFSTLEIQRTEQGDSAMYLCASSQETRTSGYTFGSGTRLTVV.